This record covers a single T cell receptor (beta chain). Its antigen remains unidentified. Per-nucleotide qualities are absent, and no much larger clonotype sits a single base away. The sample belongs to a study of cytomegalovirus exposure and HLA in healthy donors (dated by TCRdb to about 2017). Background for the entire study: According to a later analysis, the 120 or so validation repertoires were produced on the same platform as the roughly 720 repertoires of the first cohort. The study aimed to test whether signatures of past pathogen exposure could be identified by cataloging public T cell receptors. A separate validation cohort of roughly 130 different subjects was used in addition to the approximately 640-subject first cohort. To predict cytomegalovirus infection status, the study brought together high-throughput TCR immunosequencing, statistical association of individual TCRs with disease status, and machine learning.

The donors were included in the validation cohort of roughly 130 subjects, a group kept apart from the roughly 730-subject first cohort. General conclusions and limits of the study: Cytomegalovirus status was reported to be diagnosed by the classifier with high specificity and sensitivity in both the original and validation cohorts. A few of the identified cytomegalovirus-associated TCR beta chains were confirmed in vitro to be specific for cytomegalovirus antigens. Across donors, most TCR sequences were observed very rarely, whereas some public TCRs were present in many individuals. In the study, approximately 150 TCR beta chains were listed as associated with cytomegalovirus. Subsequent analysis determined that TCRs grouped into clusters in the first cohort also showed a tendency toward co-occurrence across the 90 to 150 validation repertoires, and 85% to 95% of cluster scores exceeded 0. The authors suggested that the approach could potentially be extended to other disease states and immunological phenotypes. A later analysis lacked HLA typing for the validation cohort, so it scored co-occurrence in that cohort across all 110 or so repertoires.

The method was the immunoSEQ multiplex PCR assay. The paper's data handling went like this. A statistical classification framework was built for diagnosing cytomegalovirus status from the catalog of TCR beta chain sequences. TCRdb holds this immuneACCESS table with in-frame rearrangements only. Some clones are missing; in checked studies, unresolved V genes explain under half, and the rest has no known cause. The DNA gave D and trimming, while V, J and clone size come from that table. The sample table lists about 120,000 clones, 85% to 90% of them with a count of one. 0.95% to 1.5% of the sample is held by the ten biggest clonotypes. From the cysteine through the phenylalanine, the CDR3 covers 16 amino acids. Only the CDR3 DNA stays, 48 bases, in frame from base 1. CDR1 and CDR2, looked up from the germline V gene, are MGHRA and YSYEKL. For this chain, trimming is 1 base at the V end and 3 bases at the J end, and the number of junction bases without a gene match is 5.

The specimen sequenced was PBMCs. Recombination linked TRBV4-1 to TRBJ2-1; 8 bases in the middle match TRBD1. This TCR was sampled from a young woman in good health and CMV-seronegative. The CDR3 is CASSQVNRGFYNEQFF. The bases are TGCGCCAGCAGCCAAGTTAACAGGGGGTTCTACAATGAGCAGTTCTTC.